Sequencing of this T cell receptor (beta chain) was carried out in a study of shared clonotypes between healthy human individuals. Study-level background: The people who gave samples were a couple of women and three men aged 18 to 49.

In the CD4+ fraction, cells were divided into CD45RA+ naive and CD45RA-negative memory subsets. Clones were sequenced by immunoSEQ multiplex PCR, and TCRdb holds only the in-frame ones, with some missing. Of approximately 2,300,000 clones in the sample, 92% were seen once. Germline V lookup: CDR1 SNHLY, CDR2 FYNNEI. This CDR3 is built from 12 residues. Trimming cost V 0 bases and J 8 bases, with 7 bases left between them. The specimen was naive CD4+ T cells from PBMCs. Subset: CD45RA+ positively selected. The V gene is TRBV2, the J gene TRBJ1-2; no definite D call. This sequence originates from a man between 18 and 35 years old in good health. Some clones in this sample may be carry-over from other donors' samples. In DNA form, the CDR3 reads TGTGCCAGCAGTGAAGCCTGGTGGGGCTACACCTTC. Translated, it gives CASSEAWWGYTF.